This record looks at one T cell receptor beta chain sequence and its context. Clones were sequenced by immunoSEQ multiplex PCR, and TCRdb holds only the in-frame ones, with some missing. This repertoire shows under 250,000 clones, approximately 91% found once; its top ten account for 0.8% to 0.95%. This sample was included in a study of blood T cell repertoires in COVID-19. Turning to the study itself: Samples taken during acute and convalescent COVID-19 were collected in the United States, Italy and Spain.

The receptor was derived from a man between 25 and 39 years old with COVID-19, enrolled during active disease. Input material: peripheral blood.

This CDR3 reads CASSFPTGELFF. CDR3 DNA sequence: TGTGCCAGCAGTTTCCCTACCGGGGAGCTGTTTTTT. The chain recombines TRBV27 with TRBJ2-2; no clear D. This CDR3 comprises 12 residues. Germline V CDR1 and CDR2: MNHEY, SMNVEV (reference sequence). Trimming pared 3 bases from V and 5 bases from J, leaving 4 bases between.